This T cell receptor (beta chain) comes out of a study of blood T cell repertoires in COVID-19 (dated by TCRdb to the early 2020s). Regarding the complete study: The collaborator samples originated in the United States, Italy and Spain and spanned the acute and convalescent phases of COVID-19. The samples were drawn from the first 160 participants of the ongoing ImmuneRACE study and from over 950 subjects provided by 6 global collaborators. The repertoires were released in a freely available public database intended as a resource for research on the immune response to SARS-CoV-2. Where available, HLA class I and class II types were obtained from metadata supplied by the sample provider rather than from assay-based typing. The prospective study material was composed of cDNA or gDNA derived from T cells, B-cell-depleted T cells, or PBMCs. The dataset comprised deeply sampled blood TCRbeta repertoires from subjects exposed to, actively infected with, or recovered from COVID-19. Nearly every sample came with metadata listing a de-identified subject ID, COVID-19 status, age in years and sex.

The collaborating institutions used their own protocols to collect whole blood in K2EDTA tubes. For TCRbeta analysis, collaborators shipped samples in one of three forms: frozen whole blood, isolated PBMCs, or DNA extracted from either of those sample types. To note about this clone: No cognate antigen has been identified for it. No qualities accompany the bases; no much larger clone lies one base away.

The study at large found these results: How much clinical and demographic metadata was included differed by source and by participant, and the metadata was provided uncurated.

Trimming removed 4 bases from V and 7 bases from J, leaving 17 bases between the germline ends. According to the germline V gene, CDR1 reads MDHEN and CDR2 reads SYDVKM. The CDR3 has 14 amino acids, counting the end cysteine and phenylalanine. Only the CDR3 region is kept as DNA, spanning 42 bases read in frame from base 1. TCRbeta CDR3 regions were amplified from genomic DNA using the immunoSEQ Assay, a bias-controlled multiplex PCR. In the authors' own workflow: Within the assay, amplification of reference gene primers was used to estimate how many nucleated cells each sample contained. To quantify the absolute abundance of each unique TCRbeta CDR3 rearrangement, sequence reads were collapsed and filtered. For each sample, productive Simpson clonality was calculated as the square root of Simpson's diversity index across productive rearrangements. The table was pulled from immuneACCESS by TCRdb, which kept in-frame rearrangements only. Such tables lose some clones; where checked, under half of the loss comes from unresolved V genes, and the rest has no known cause. That table supplies the V and J calls and clone size; D and trimming were determined from the DNA. This sample holds roughly 140,000 clones; around 89% were observed only once. The top ten clones comprise around 15% of the sample.

The sample was peripheral blood. This clonotype was sampled from a woman in her forties with acute or convalescent COVID-19. Recombination joined TRBV28 with TRBJ2-7; a tentative D call is TRBD1 (5 bases match). This receptor has the CDR3 CASSSPSVGEEQYF. The nucleotides are TGTGCCAGCAGTTCCCCCTCGGTAGGGGAAGAGCAGTACTTC.